These T cell receptor beta chains were read from a single sample in a study of blood T cell repertoires in COVID-19. Some clones are missing from TCRdb's copy, which holds only in-frame ones; the method was immunoSEQ multiplex PCR. The sample lists about 270,000 clones, around 86% seen once, with approximately 8.2% in the top ten. Sequenced material: peripheral blood. Every receptor here comes from a man aged 35 to 55 with active or convalescent COVID-19. CDR3s include the opening cysteine and the closing phenylalanine or tryptophan. D genes are given only for firm matches. A clone size is listed for some rows: how often the clone was seen (once, few, many), or a class if it is expanded.

v_gene,abundance,j_gene,d_gene,CDR3aa,CDR3nt
TRBV4-1,.,TRBJ2-3,TRBD2,CASSQDSLAGGSTDTQYF,TGCGCCAGCAGCCAAGATAGCTTGGCGGGAGGGAGCACAGATACGCAGTATTTT
TRBV15,.,TRBJ2-1,.,CATSRVNNEQFF,TGTGCCACCAGCAGAGTCAACAATGAGCAGTTCTTC
TRBV10-3,few,TRBJ1-3,.,CAISESLGAGNTIYF,TGTGCCATCAGTGAGTCGTTAGGGGCTGGAAACACCATATATTTT
TRBV9,.,TRBJ1-1,.,CASSGAGAEAFF,TGTGCCAGCAGCGGGGCGGGCGCTGAAGCTTTCTTT
TRBV5-1,.,TRBJ1-5,.,CASSLTGMGARNQPQHF,TGCGCCAGCAGCTTGACTGGCATGGGGGCGCGTAATCAGCCCCAGCATTTT
TRBV7-9,.,TRBJ2-7,TRBD1,CASSPGQDLTYEQYF,TGTGCCAGCAGTCCGGGACAGGACTTAACCTACGAGCAGTACTTC
TRBV10-3,.,TRBJ2-7,TRBD1,CAIGQGDPRWDEQYF,TGTGCCATCGGACAGGGTGACCCCCGGTGGGACGAGCAGTACTTC
TRBV9,.,TRBJ2-2,TRBD2,CASSPVGGARAGELFF,TGTGCCAGCAGCCCCGTCGGGGGGGCTCGAGCCGGGGAGCTGTTTTTT
TRBV2,.,TRBJ1-5,.,CASSGGGLGENQPQHF,TGTGCCAGCAGTGGGGGGGGGCTCGGAGAAAATCAGCCCCAGCATTTT
TRBV10-3,.,TRBJ2-1,.,CAISGATGFDYNEQFF,TGTGCCATCAGTGGAGCCACAGGGTTCGACTACAATGAGCAGTTCTTC
TRBV5-4,.,TRBJ2-5,TRBD2,CASSRGAGQETQYF,TGTGCCAGCAGCCGCGGAGCGGGGCAAGAGACCCAGTACTTC
TRBV6-1,few,TRBJ1-4,TRBD1,CASSVGQGAGNEKLFF,TGTGCCAGCAGTGTGGGACAGGGGGCGGGAAATGAAAAACTGTTTTTT
TRBV3-1/TRBV3-2,.,TRBJ2-1,.,CASSQGRGNEQFF,TGTGCCAGCAGCCAAGGTAGGGGGAATGAGCAGTTCTTC
TRBV5-1,.,TRBJ1-2,.,CASSLQGQYGYTF,TGCGCCAGCAGCTTGCAGGGGCAGTATGGCTACACCTTC
TRBV4-2,.,TRBJ2-7,TRBD2,CASSQVRRDLAGTTYEQYF,TGTGCCAGCAGCCAAGTAAGAAGGGACCTAGCGGGAACCACCTACGAGCAGTACTTC
TRBV5-4,.,TRBJ1-4,TRBD1,CASSLGTGGGKLFF,TGTGCCAGCAGCTTGGGGACAGGGGGCGGAAAACTGTTTTTT
TRBV7-6,.,TRBJ1-2,.,CASSSDYNYGYTF,TGTGCCAGCAGCTCCGACTATAACTATGGCTACACCTTC
TRBV12-3/TRBV12-4,.,TRBJ2-7,.,CASSLLGVEQYF,TGTGCCAGCAGTTTGTTGGGCGTAGAGCAGTACTTC
TRBV9,once,TRBJ2-7,.,CASSVGGGLNEQYF,TGTGCCAGCAGCGTAGGGGGGGGCCTCAACGAGCAGTACTTC
TRBV30,.,TRBJ2-7,TRBD2,CAWMPGGTPGEQYF,TGTGCCTGGATGCCGGGAGGGACCCCCGGCGAGCAGTACTTC
TRBV27,.,TRBJ1-2,.,CASSSPLNSDGYTF,TGTGCCAGCAGTTCCCCCCTAAATTCTGATGGCTACACCTTC
TRBV20-1,.,TRBJ1-6,TRBD1,CSASAGQNNSPLHF,TGCAGTGCTAGTGCGGGACAGAATAATTCACCCCTCCACTTT
TRBV5-4,.,TRBJ2-7,TRBD1,CASSQDRGLSYEQYF,TGTGCCAGCAGCCAGGACAGGGGCTTGTCCTACGAGCAGTACTTC
TRBV11-3,.,TRBJ2-5,.,CASSSPGTSQETQYF,TGTGCCAGCAGCTCGCCCGGGACATCTCAAGAGACCCAGTACTTC
TRBV23-1,.,TRBJ1-1,TRBD1,CASCRYLGQGNTEAFF,TGCGCCAGCTGTCGCTATTTGGGACAGGGGAACACTGAAGCTTTCTTT
TRBV20-1,.,TRBJ1-1,.,CSASLGGMNTEAFF,TGCAGTGCTAGTCTGGGGGGGATGAACACTGAAGCTTTCTTT
TRBV27,once,TRBJ1-5,.,CASSLFGGHGSQHF,TGTGCCAGCAGTTTGTTTGGGGGCCACGGGTCCCAGCATTTT